These 15 T cell receptor beta chains were all obtained from the same sample, sequenced in a study of T cell repertoires in cytomegalovirus infection. TCRdb reanalysed the reads using MiXCR and keeps one entry per CDR3 protein. Found here are approximately 200,000 distinct CDR3 sequences, roughly 22% of them singletons; the top ten hold 15% to 20%. Sequencing was performed on CD8+ T cells from PBMCs. These receptors all stem from a human donor in good health (CMV status not recorded). Some clones in this sample may be carry-over from other donors' samples.

The chain links TRBV2 to TRBJ1-2, with a tentative D call TRBD1 (5 bases). Trimming stripped 6 bases from V and 4 bases from J, with 15 bases between. The CDR3 is 14 amino acids. Per the germline V gene, CDR1 is SNHLY and CDR2 is FYNNEI. The chain's CDR3 is CASSPMGTTYGYTF. As DNA, the CDR3 is TGTGCCAGCAGCCCGATGGGGACTACCTATGGCTACACCTTC.

This clonotype has ten or more counts. J is TRBJ2-1 and V is TRBV28; 9 bases fit TRBD2. Per the germline V gene, CDR1 is MDHEN and CDR2 is SYDVKM. V gave up 5 bases and J gave up 8 bases; unmatched junction bases: 13. The CDR3 spans 16 residues. The CDR3 sequence: CASSLPLAGGPDEQFF. CDR3 DNA: TGTGCCAGCAGTCTACCTCTCGCGGGGGGGCCTGATGAGCAGTTCTTC.

This clonotype was detected only a few times. The chain uses TRBV11-3 and TRBJ2-1; the D gene is possibly TRBD2 (8 bases). CDR1 and CDR2 from the germline V gene are SGHNT and YENEEA. The CDR3 is made up of 15 amino acids. V was cut by 4 bases and J by 4 bases, with 14 bases left in between. The CDR3 protein is CASSSGGTDYNEQFF. CDR3 sequence (DNA): TGTGCCAGCAGCTCGGGGGGGACAGATTACAATGAGCAGTTCTTC.

This clonotype was recorded a few times. The V gene is TRBV5-5, the J gene TRBJ2-5; D uncertain. The ends were cut back, 1 base at V and 1 base at J, with 14 bases in the middle. This CDR3 contains 16 residues. In germline, CDR1 is SGHKS, CDR2 YYEKEE (reference sequence). The CDR3 nucleotides are TGTGCCAGCAGCTTGCAGTTTGTGGCAGCCCAAGAGACCCAGTACTTC. Residues: CASSLQFVAAQETQYF.

The V gene is TRBV7-2, the J gene TRBJ1-2, with D uncertain. Trimming removed 0 bases from V and 1 base from J, with 9 bases in between. This CDR3 is 15 amino acids long. Germline CDR1 reads SGHTA; CDR2 reads FQGNSA. The CDR3 nucleotides read TGTGCCAGCAGCTTAGCGCTGGGCGGTAACTATGGCTACACCTTC. It encodes CASSLALGGNYGYTF.

The chain combines TRBV9 with TRBJ2-7; 14 nucleotides match TRBD2. The V gene end was trimmed by 2 bases and the J gene end by 6 bases; junction bases not matched to a gene: 1. This CDR3 contains 14 residues. Germline CDR1 and CDR2: SGDLS and YYNGEE. The CDR3, as DNA: TGTGCCAGCAGCGTGGGACTAGCGGGGGCCGAGCAGTACTTC. Translation: CASSVGLAGAEQYF.

Only a few counts were recorded for this clonotype. V gene TRBV6-5 combines with J gene TRBJ1-2; tentatively, D is TRBD1 (6 bases). CDR3 length: 15 residues. The V end was cut by 6 bases, the J end by 4 bases, with 18 bases between. Germline assignment: CDR1 MNHEY and CDR2 SVGAGI. As DNA, the CDR3 is TGTGCCAGCAGCTACGGGACACCGGAAGGCTATGGCTACACCTTC. Its translation is CASSYGTPEGYGYTF.

A remark on this clonotype: At one end the junction does not follow the germline gene, possibly because of a read error. J is TRBJ2-6 and V is TRBV7-6; D is undetermined. This CDR3 has 15 amino acids. Germline V gene lookup returns CDR1 SGHVS and CDR2 FNYEAQ. The CDR3 protein is CASSPDGSGTNVLTF. As DNA, the CDR3 is TGTGCCAGCAGCCCGGACGGCTCTGGGACCAACGTCCTGACTTTC.

This clonotype qualifies as medium-sized. This chain uses TRBV7-9 with TRBJ1-1, with a tentative D call TRBD1 (6 bases). The germline CDR1 and CDR2 sequences are SEHNR and FQNEAQ (reference sequence). Trimming removed 6 bases from V and 3 bases from J, with 14 bases in between. The CDR3 totals 14 residues. For the CDR3, the DNA is TGTGCCAGCAGGATTAACAGGGAAGACACTGAAGCTTTCTTT. The encoded protein is CASRINREDTEAFF. The variable domain in full, with the rest retrieved from reference TRBV7-9 and TRBJ1-1, is DTGVSQNPRHKITKRGQNVTFRCDPISEHNRLYWYRQTLGQGPEFLTYFQNEAQLEKSRLLSDRFSAERPKGSFSTLEIQRTEQGDSAMYLCASRINREDTEAFFGQGTRLTVV.

The V and J genes are TRBV6-2 or TRBV6-3 and TRBJ1-4; the D is unclear. CDR1 is MNHEY, CDR2 SVGEGT, per germline. The CDR3 loop spans 13 amino acids. V was shortened by 2 bases and J by 8 bases, with 9 bases between the two germline ends. The CDR3 DNA reads TGTGCCAGCAGTTACGCGGGTCCAGAAAAACTGTTTTTT. It codes for CASSYAGPEKLFF.

This chain links TRBV6-6 with TRBJ1-2; D is uncertain. CDR3 length: 11 residues. The germline V gene encodes CDR1 MNHNY and CDR2 SVGAGI (reference sequence). The ends were cut back, 6 bases at V and 7 bases at J, with 9 bases in the middle. CDR3 nucleotides: TGTGCCAGCAGAGAGGGTGGTGGCTACACCTTC. It codes for CASREGGGYTF.

This chain joins TRBV29-1 and TRBJ1-2; 12 positions match TRBD1. This CDR3 spans 14 amino acids. Per germline, CDR1 SQVTM and CDR2 ANQGSEA. V dropped 5 bases and J dropped 3; count of bases not matched to a gene: 4. Here the CDR3 DNA reads TGCAGCGTTTGGGGACAGGGGGCCGACTATGGCTACACCTTC. It is translated as CSVWGQGADYGYTF.

The chain recombines TRBV6-8 with TRBJ1-2; 9 bases are a match to TRBD1. This CDR3 is 13 amino acids long. Unmatched junction bases numbered 7, after V lost 6 bases and J lost 8 bases. CDR1 is MNHGY, CDR2 SAAAGT, per germline. The DNA for the CDR3 is TGTGCCAGCAGCCAGGGACAGGGAAGGGGCTACACCTTC. Protein: CASSQGQGRGYTF.

This clonotype was seen many times. The chain carries TRBV7-6 and TRBJ1-1, with 8 nucleotides matching TRBD1. The CDR3 runs 13 residues. J was trimmed by 10 bases and V by 8 bases; bases with no gene match: 12. CDR1 SGHVS and CDR2 FNYEAQ come from the germline V gene. CDR3 nucleotides: TGTGCCAGCGGAGCAGGGGGCGCAGCTGGAGCTTTCTTT. It specifies CASGAGGAAGAFF.

This clonotype is medium-sized by share. J is TRBJ2-2 and V is TRBV11-1, with 9 nucleotides matching TRBD2. The V segment lost 3 bases and the J segment 3 bases; nucleotides outside the gene matches: 2. CDR1 and CDR2 from the germline V gene are SGHAT and FQDESV (reference sequence). The CDR3 is 15 amino acids. The CDR3 bases are TGTGCCAGCAGCTTCGCTAGCGGGGACACCGGGGAGCTGTTTTTT. Amino acid sequence: CASSFASGDTGELFF.